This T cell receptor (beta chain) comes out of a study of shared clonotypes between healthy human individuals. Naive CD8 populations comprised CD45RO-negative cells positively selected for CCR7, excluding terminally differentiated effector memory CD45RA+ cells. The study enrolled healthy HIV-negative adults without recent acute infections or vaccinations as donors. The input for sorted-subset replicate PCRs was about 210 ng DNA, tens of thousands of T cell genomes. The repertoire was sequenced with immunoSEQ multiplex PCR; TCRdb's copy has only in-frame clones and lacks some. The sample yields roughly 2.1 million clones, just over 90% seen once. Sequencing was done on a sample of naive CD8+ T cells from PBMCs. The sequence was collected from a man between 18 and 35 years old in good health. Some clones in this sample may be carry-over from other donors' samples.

CDR3 nucleotides: TGTGCCAGCAGCTTCGGCAGGGGGAACACTGAAGCTTTCTTT. It translates to CASSFGRGNTEAFF. The gene calls are TRBV7-9 and TRBJ1-1; D possibly corresponds to TRBD1 (6 bases). The CDR3 is 14 residues long. In germline, CDR1 is SEHNR, CDR2 FQNEAQ (reference sequence). V dropped 3 bases and J dropped 1 base, with 9 bases sitting between them.